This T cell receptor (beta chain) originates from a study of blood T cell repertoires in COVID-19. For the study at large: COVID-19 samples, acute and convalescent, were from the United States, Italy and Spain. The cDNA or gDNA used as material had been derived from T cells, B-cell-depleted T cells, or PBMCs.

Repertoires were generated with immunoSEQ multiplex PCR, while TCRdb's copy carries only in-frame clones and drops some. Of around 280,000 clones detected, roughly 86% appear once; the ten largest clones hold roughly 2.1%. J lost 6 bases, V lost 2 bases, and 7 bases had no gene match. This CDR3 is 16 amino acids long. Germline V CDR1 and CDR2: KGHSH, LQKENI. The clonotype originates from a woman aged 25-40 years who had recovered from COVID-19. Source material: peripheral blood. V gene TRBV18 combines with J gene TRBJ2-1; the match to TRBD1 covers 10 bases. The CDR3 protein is CASSPFGDRGRNEQFF. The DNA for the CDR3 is TGTGCCAGCTCACCATTTGGAGACAGGGGGCGCAATGAGCAGTTCTTC.